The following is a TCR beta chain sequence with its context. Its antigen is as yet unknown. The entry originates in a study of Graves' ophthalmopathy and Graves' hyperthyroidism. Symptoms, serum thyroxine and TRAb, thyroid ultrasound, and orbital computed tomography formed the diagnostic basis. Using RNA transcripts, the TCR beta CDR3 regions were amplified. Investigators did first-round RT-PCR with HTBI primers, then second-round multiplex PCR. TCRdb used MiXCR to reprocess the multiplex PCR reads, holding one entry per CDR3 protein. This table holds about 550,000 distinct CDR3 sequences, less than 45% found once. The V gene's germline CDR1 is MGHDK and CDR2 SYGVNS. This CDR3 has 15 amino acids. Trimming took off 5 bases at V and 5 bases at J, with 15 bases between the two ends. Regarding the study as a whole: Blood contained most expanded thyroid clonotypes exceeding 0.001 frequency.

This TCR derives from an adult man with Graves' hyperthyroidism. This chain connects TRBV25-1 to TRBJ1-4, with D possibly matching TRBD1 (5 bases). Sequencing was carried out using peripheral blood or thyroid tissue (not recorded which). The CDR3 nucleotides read TGTGCCAGCAGTTTGGGAGGGACGAAGAATGAAAAACTGTTTTTT. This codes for CASSLGGTKNEKLFF.